Given below is one TCR beta chain in context. Its antigen target is currently unknown. Base-call qualities are not available, and no considerably larger clone is one nucleotide away. Stable Graves' hyperthyroidism was defined as the absence of progression to ophthalmopathy over 18 months of follow-up. Hyperthyroidism patients were newly diagnosed, had a disease duration of under 2 months, and were aged 18 to 65 years. The study excluded patients with uncontrolled infections, other autoimmune diseases, pregnancy or lactation. Diagnoses were based on clinical symptoms, serum thyroxine and TRAb, thyroid ultrasound and orbital computed tomography. Ficoll-Paque density gradient centrifugation was used to isolate PBMCs from 9.5 to 10 ml of fresh peripheral blood. Trizol reagent was used to extract total RNA, and RNA quality was then checked on an Agilent 2100 Bioanalyzer. This entry comes from a study of T cells in Graves' hyperthyroidism and ophthalmopathy (dated by TCRdb to the late 2010s). With respect to the entire study: Peripheral blood samples were taken at the time of initial diagnosis, prior to any treatment. A discovery cohort of about 100 patients, about 40 with Graves' ophthalmopathy and more than 55 with stable Graves' hyperthyroidism, was used to find distinguishing TCR V-J signatures. Prospective prediction of ophthalmopathy was tested in an independent validation cohort of under 20 hyperthyroidism patients and 15 to 17 patients who later progressed to ophthalmopathy. The 100 discovery patients were divided at random into training and test sets in a 7:3 ratio. Thyroid tissue and blood T-cell repertoires from several Graves' hyperthyroidism patients were also compared in the study. Following sampling, methimazole starting at 30 mg daily was given to hyperthyroidism patients, and high-dose intravenous methylprednisolone was given to ophthalmopathy patients. The paper describes TCR Vbeta CDR3 sequencing of 130 to 150 peripheral blood samples, made up of 43 ophthalmopathy patients, some 76 hyperthyroidism patients and about 17 progressor patients. General study outcomes and caveats: Most expanded thyroid clonotypes (frequency above 0.001) were also detected in blood, suggesting blood repertoires may reflect thyroid immune responses. In validation, progression to ophthalmopathy was predicted by the model with 70.59% sensitivity and roughly 76% specificity, a median of approximately 6.5 months before onset. In cross-validation, a model built on a 13 V-J signature told ophthalmopathy apart from stable hyperthyroidism with just under 90% sensitivity and approximately 84% specificity, and in testing the same model reached 80%/75%. Sample size was not statistically predetermined, and investigators were not blinded to group allocation.

The TCR beta CDR3 regions were amplified from the RNA transcripts. The first round of RT-PCR for the TCR CDR3 was performed with the HTBI primer set and the Qiagen OneStep RT-PCR kit. The libraries were constructed in a second round of multiplex PCR and then size-selected and purified. The libraries were sequenced on an Illumina HiSeq2000 using paired-end 100 bp reads. The original methods were these. SOAPnuke was used to process the raw data, with reads discarded if the reads contained adapters or uncalled bases, had a mean Phred below 15, or lacked an exact constant-primer or identifier match. COPE v1.2.5 was used to merge high-quality paired reads, and clonotypes were defined as unique nucleotide sequences. MiTCR v1.1 was used to align clonotypes to the IMGT TRBV, TRBD and TRBJ reference segments. The analysis included only V-J combinations with a frequency above 0.0001, which together covered around 99% of the repertoires. A TCS score was defined as the ratio of F50 (clonal expansion) to E x V (chaos), with BLOSUM62-based TCRdist applied between CDR3 peptides within each V-J. Welch's t-statistics and random forest reduced just over 500 V-J features to 13, which were used in a naive Bayes classifier (R e1071). The Morisita-Horn index was used to measure how similar the thyroid and blood repertoires were. TCRdb reworked the public reads: Q25 trimming with fastp, MiXCR clone assembly, productive beta chains retained. Identical CDR3 proteins give one entry, which carries the most common genes and DNA. The V and J calls were determined by TCRdb, not by the authors. Counted in this sample were 800,000 or so distinct CDR3 sequences; about 38% of them appeared once. Of the sample, 8.9% falls within the top ten clones.

Sample: blood. This clonotype was obtained from a man aged 18 to 30 with Graves' hyperthyroidism.

The DNA reads TGTGCCAGCGGAGACGACGAGCAGTACTTC. Translated, it gives CASGDDEQYF. Rearrangement joined TRBV27 to TRBJ2-7; a confident D gene designation cannot be given. The CDR3 holds 10 amino acids from the cysteine to the phenylalanine. The only DNA kept is the CDR3, 30 bases in frame from the first base. V gives up 8 bases and J gives up 5 bases, and the segment between their germline ends measures 7 bases. According to the germline V gene (reference sequence), CDR1 reads MNHEY and CDR2 reads SMNVEV.